This TCR beta chain came from a study of Ad26.COV2.S vaccination and SARS-CoV-2 variants. Profiled with immunoSEQ multiplex PCR; TCRdb holds only in-frame clones, not every one. The table shows around 350,000 clones, with 70% to 90% occurring only once. The treatment is: some 20 received Ad26.COV2.S at low or high dose, single or two shots; 5 received placebo; per-sample allocation not given. Samples came from day 63 after the first vaccine or placebo injection. CDR3 size: 15 residues. Per the germline V gene, CDR1 is SGDLS and CDR2 is YYNGEE. Trimming took 3 bases from V and 5 from J; bases not matched to a gene: 6.

The receptor was isolated from a person aged 18-60 years who received the Ad26.COV2.S COVID-19 vaccine or a placebo. This sample comprised peripheral blood, obtained in a trial of Ad26.COV2.S vaccine versus placebo. V gene TRBV9 combines with J gene TRBJ2-2, with 8 bases matching TRBD1. This CDR3 reads CASSDTGGWTGELFF. CDR3 nucleotide sequence: TGTGCCAGCAGCGATACAGGGGGGTGGACCGGGGAGCTGTTTTTT.